The entry below describes one T cell receptor beta chain. This clonotype was counted at least ten times. What this receptor recognizes is not known. Within one base of it there is no much larger clone, and no base qualities were kept. To prepare the library, multiplex PCR was applied. The sequencer was an Illumina HiSeq 4000. To build TCR beta libraries, CDR3 regions were amplified by Arm-PCR using iRepertoire HTBI primers. Before sequencing, the PCR products went through gel purification. Regarding the original processing steps: A total of around 66 TRBV and 14 TRBJ segments were identified across samples and were used for gene usage analysis of CDR3 amino acid clonotypes. COPE and FqMerger were used to merge filtered high-quality paired reads into contigs. Contigs were aligned with BLAST to IMGT TRBV, TRBD and TRBJ reference genes, and CDR3 was defined per IMGT. Any clonotype with a frequency above 0.1% was classified as a highly expanded clone. Shannon entropy served as the measure of repertoire diversity, while the Gini coefficient captured V-J evenness. A clonotype was considered public if more than one individual shared it. TCRdb applied fastp at Q25 and MiXCR to the public reads, then kept only in-frame beta chains. Duplicate CDR3 protein sequences are folded into a single record with the most common DNA and genes. The V and J calls reflect TCRdb's pipeline rather than the authors' work. Here the sample has under 450,000 distinct CDR3 sequences; approximately 10% occur a single time. The ten biggest clones cover about 20% of the sample.

The sample's time point label, in plain terms: newly diagnosed GD, antithyroid drugs for less than 3 months. For both TCR sequencing and RNA sequencing, RNA was extracted from PBMCs in TRIzol. The diagnosis of Graves' disease was made according to American Thyroid Association guidelines. The patients came from an endocrinology department in Xi'an, China. From each patient, roughly 9 milliliters of peripheral blood was collected into an EDTA anticoagulant tube. Ficoll Paque Plus density gradient separation was used to isolate PBMCs, and no further T cell sorting was performed. An Agilent 2100 Bioanalyzer and agarose gel were used to check RNA quality, while a NanoDrop 2000 measured RNA concentration. From the germline V gene, CDR1 is KGHSH and CDR2 is LQKENI. The CDR3 contains 14 residues, cysteine and phenylalanine counted. Only CDR3 DNA is held: 42 bases, read in frame from base 1. After removal of 3 bases from V and 8 bases from J, the junction retains 9 bases not matched to a gene.

The source of the sample is a study of regulatory T cells in long-lasting Graves disease listed by TCRdb under 2021. Looking at the study overall: Antithyroid drugs had been taken for less than 3 months by newly diagnosed Graves' disease patients. Persistent Graves' disease patients were compared with newly diagnosed Graves' disease patients by peripheral blood TCR sequencing and RNA sequencing. The study was conducted in China and was registered as a clinical trial. A total of roughly 35 samples underwent TCR sequencing: 13 from persistent and about 20 from newly diagnosed Graves' disease patients.

What the authors observed across the whole study: Compared with newly diagnosed patients, persistent Graves' disease patients had lower TCR Shannon entropy and fewer highly expanded clones, which suggests clonal expansion. TRBV28, TRBJ1-2 and TRBJ2-5 were preferentially used in persistent disease, while TRBV20-1 and TRBJ2-1 were favored in newly diagnosed disease. Peripheral blood alone was examined, since thyroid tissue, which constituted the primary lesion, could not be accessed. More public clonotypes were shared among persistent patients (more than 2,500) than among newly diagnosed patients (roughly 1,000). Only the TCR beta chain was sequenced and analyzed. As a limitation, the authors acknowledged that the small sample size may reduce accuracy.

The same sample was also used in a study of T cells in Graves' hyperthyroidism and ophthalmopathy. The second investigation adds: Stable Graves' hyperthyroidism was defined as the absence of progression to ophthalmopathy over 18 months of follow-up. Hyperthyroidism patients were newly diagnosed, had a disease duration of under 2 months, and were aged 18 to 65 years. Any patient with an uncontrolled infection, another autoimmune disease, pregnancy or lactation was excluded. Diagnoses were based on clinical symptoms, serum thyroxine and TRAb, thyroid ultrasound and orbital computed tomography. The TCR CDR3 was subjected to a first round of RT-PCR using the HTBI primer set and the Qiagen OneStep RT-PCR kit. Blood samples also contained most of the expanded thyroid clonotypes (frequency above 0.001), which suggests that blood repertoires may reflect thyroid immune responses. In cross-validation, a model built on a 13 V-J signature told ophthalmopathy apart from stable hyperthyroidism with 87.88% sensitivity and 81% to 82% specificity, and in testing the same model reached 80%/75%. In validation, the model predicted progression to ophthalmopathy with about 71% sensitivity and 72% to 75% specificity, a median of approximately 6.5 months before onset. A discovery cohort of about a hundred patients, 43 with Graves' ophthalmopathy and about 58 with stable Graves' hyperthyroidism, was used to find distinguishing TCR V-J signatures. Prospective prediction of ophthalmopathy was tested in an independent validation cohort consisting of roughly 20 hyperthyroidism patients and about 17 patients who later progressed to ophthalmopathy. The approximately 100 discovery patients were divided at random into training and test sets in a 7:3 ratio. The study also compared thyroid tissue and blood T-cell repertoires from several Graves' hyperthyroidism patients. Following sampling, methimazole starting at 30 mg daily was given to hyperthyroidism patients, and high-dose intravenous methylprednisolone was given to ophthalmopathy patients. The libraries were constructed in a second round of multiplex PCR and then size-selected and purified. Libraries were sequenced paired-end with 100 bp reads on an Illumina HiSeq2000. SOAPnuke was used to process the raw data, with reads discarded if the reads contained adapters or uncalled bases, had a mean Phred below 15, or lacked an exact constant-primer or identifier match. High-quality paired reads were merged with COPE v1.2.5, and unique nucleotide sequences were defined as clonotypes. MiTCR v1.1 was used to align the clonotypes against IMGT TRBV, TRBD and TRBJ reference segments. Only V-J combinations with frequency above 0.0001, covering roughly 99% of repertoires, were analysed. The TCS score was defined as F50 (clonal expansion) divided by E x V (chaos), with BLOSUM62-based TCRdist calculated between CDR3 peptides within each V-J. Welch's t-statistics and random forest reduced around 520 V-J features to 10 to 15, which were used in a naive Bayes classifier (R e1071). No statistical method was used to fix the sample size in advance, and group allocation was not hidden from the investigators. The paper reports TCR Vbeta CDR3 sequencing of roughly 140 peripheral blood samples: under 45 ophthalmopathy, roughly 80 hyperthyroidism and 17 progressor patients.

The TCR was taken from a woman between 18 and 29 years old with Graves disease. Donor details come from another sample of the same person, matched by shared clones. The sequencing used peripheral blood mononuclear cells (PBMCs), collected at new diagnosis, from a patient treated with antithyroid drugs. The chain employs TRBV18 and TRBJ1-1; 7 bases in between match TRBD1. The sequenced DNA is TGTGCCAGCTCACCGTGGGGACAGTCGGCGGAAGCTTTCTTT. This codes for CASSPWGQSAEAFF.